The subject of this entry is one T cell receptor (beta chain). The sample originates from a study of blood T cell repertoires in COVID-19. Original processing notes: Amplified reference gene primers provided the basis for estimating nucleated cell counts. Profiling relied on immunoSEQ multiplex PCR, and the TCRdb table lists in-frame clones only, not all of them. The V and J calls and the clone size are those of that table, but D and trimming were determined from the DNA. The sample includes roughly 200,000 clones, approximately 80% seen only once; the top ten take roughly 5%. V was trimmed by 2 bases and J by 8 bases, leaving 16 bases between them. The CDR3 sequence is 15 residues long. The germline CDR1 and CDR2 sequences are SGHVS and FNYEAQ.

Sequenced sample: PBMCs or T cells enriched from blood (not recorded which). This clonotype was sampled from a woman aged 55-69 years with acute COVID-19. This chain links TRBV7-6 with TRBJ2-1, with D perhaps matching TRBD2 (5 bases). The CDR3 DNA reads as TGTGCCAGCAGCTTACGGGCTAGAGGGTCCCATGAGCAGTTCTTC. This translates into CASSLRARGSHEQFF.